The clone carrying this T cell receptor (beta chain) appeared a few times. MiXCR, run by TCRdb on the 5' RACE reads, gives a single entry per CDR3 protein. The data hold some 440,000 distinct CDR3 sequences, with around 24% observed a single time. This sample was included in a study of identical twins. Germline V CDR1 and CDR2: DFQATT, SNEGSKA (reference sequence). This CDR3 has 11 amino acids. Trimming stripped 2 bases from V and 14 bases from J, with 13 bases between. These data also featured in a second study, about T cells expressing NK-cell markers.

The chain recombines TRBV20-1 with TRBJ2-4; D tentatively reads TRBD1 or TRBD2 (5 bases each). This sequence originates from a woman between 18 and 29 years old in good health. Sequenced material: CD4+ T cells sorted from blood. This CDR3 is CSARQGAFEYF. DNA of the CDR3: TGCAGTGCTAGACAGGGAGCGTTCGAGTACTTC.